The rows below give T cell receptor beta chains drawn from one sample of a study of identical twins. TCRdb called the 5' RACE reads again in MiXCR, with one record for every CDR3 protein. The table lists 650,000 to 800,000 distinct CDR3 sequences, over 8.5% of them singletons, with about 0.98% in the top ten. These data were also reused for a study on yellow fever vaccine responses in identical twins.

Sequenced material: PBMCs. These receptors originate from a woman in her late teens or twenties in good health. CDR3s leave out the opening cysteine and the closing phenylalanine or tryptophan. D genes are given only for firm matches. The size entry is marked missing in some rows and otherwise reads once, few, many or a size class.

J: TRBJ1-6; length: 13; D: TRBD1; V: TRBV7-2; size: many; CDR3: ASSQVGQNNSPLH
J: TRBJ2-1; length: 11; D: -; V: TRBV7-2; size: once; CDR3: ASSFASYNEQF
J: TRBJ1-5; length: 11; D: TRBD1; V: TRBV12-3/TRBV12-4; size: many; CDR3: ASSPRQGQPQH
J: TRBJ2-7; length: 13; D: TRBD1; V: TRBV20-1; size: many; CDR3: SAPGTATSYYEQY
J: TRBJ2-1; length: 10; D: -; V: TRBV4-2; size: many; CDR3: ASSQGGNEQF
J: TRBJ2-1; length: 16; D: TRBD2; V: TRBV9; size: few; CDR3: ASSPDLAGAQMGNEQF
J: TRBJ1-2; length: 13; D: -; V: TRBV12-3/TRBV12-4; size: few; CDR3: ASSRTRDQNYGYT
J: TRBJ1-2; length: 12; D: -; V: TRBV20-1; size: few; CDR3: SARGLVSLYGYT
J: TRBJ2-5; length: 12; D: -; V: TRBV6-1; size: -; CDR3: ASSRASEWETQY
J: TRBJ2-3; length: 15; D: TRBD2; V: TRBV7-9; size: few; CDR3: ASSRITSGLATDTQY
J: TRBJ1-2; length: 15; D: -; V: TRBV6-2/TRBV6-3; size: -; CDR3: ASSYPVEGTPRYGYT
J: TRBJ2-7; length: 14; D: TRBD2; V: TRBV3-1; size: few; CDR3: ASSRGTSGGAYEQY
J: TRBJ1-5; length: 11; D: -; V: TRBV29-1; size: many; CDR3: SVAGGQGQPQH
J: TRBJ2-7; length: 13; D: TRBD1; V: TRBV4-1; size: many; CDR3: ASSQGTGGLYEQY
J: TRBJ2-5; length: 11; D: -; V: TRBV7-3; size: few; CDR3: ASSLTLGKTQY
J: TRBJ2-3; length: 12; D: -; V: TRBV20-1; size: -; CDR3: SAASTTGTDTQY
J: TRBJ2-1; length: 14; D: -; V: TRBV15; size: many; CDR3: ATSRPAGLSYNEQF
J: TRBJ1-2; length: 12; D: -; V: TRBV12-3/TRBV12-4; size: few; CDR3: ASSLAETHYGYT
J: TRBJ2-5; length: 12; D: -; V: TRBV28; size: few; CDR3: ASSLPLGEETQY
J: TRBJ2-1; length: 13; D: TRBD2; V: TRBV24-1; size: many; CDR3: ATSGLGGSGNEQF
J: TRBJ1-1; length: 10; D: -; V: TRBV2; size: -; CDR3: ASTTLNTEAF
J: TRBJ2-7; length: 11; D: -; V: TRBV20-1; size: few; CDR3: SARDMGGDEQY
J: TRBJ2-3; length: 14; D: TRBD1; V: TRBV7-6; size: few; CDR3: ASSLVGQGVADTQY
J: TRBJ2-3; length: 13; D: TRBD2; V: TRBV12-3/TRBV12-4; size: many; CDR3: ASGTSGDHTDTQY